A single sample is the source of the 32 T cell receptor beta chains below, sequenced in a study of T cells in tuberculosis. After thawing and overnight rest, PBMC were stained with GMM-loaded CD1B tetramer, viability dye and anti-CD3 for sorting. C32 glucose monomycolate from Rhodococcus equi was loaded onto the CD1B tetramers. Some clones are missing from TCRdb's copy, which holds only in-frame ones; the method was immunoSEQ multiplex PCR. This table holds approximately 57,000 clones, roughly 86% found once. Sequencing was performed on CD1b-GMM tetramer-negative cells sorted from PBMCs. The source is an adult woman with latent tuberculosis.

In this sample, this clone turned up once. J is TRBJ2-2 and V is TRBV19, with 9 bases aligning to TRBD2. Germline CDR1 and CDR2: LNHDA and SQIVND (reference sequence). The CDR3 totals 14 residues. The V and J ends lost 8 bases and 5 bases, in that order; junction bases with no gene match: 6. The CDR3 nucleotides read TGTGCCAGTGGCCGACTAGCGGCGACCGGGGAGCTGTTTTTT. This gives the protein CASGRLAATGELFF.

The chain's CDR3 is CASRGEGTHEQYF. For the CDR3, the DNA is TGTGCCAGCCGAGGTGAGGGTACCCACGAGCAGTACTTC. V usage is TRBV2 and J usage is TRBJ2-7; weak D call: TRBD2 (5 bases). V was cut by 8 bases and J by 5 bases, with 16 bases left in between. Germline CDR1 and CDR2: SNHLY and FYNNEI. CDR3 length equals 13 residues.

A single count supports this clone. This chain links TRBV27 with TRBJ2-7; 9 bases map to TRBD1. The junction had 16 bases not matched to a gene; V was cut back by 10 bases and J by 9 bases. Germline loops: CDR1 MNHEY, CDR2 SMNVEV (reference sequence). The CDR3 is 14 amino acids. CDR3 residues: CATTGNRGRRVQYF. The CDR3 DNA sequence: TGTGCCACCACCGGAAACAGGGGGCGGAGGGTGCAGTACTTC.

This chain links TRBV27 with TRBJ2-7, with D possibly being TRBD2 (6 bases). The CDR3 runs to 14 residues. Trimming left V 0 bases short and J 3 bases short, with 9 bases between. Germline V CDR1 and CDR2: MNHEY, SMNVEV (reference sequence). CDR3 sequence reads: CASSLSGGGYEQYF. CDR3 coding DNA: TGTGCCAGCAGTTTATCGGGGGGAGGCTACGAGCAGTACTTC.

Only one count was recorded for this clone. CDR3 residues: CASSPNGETQYF. CDR3 nucleotide sequence: TGTGCCAGCAGTCCCAACGGGGAGACCCAGTACTTC. The V and J genes are TRBV27 and TRBJ2-5; D is ambiguous. Germline values: CDR1 MNHEY, CDR2 SMNVEV (reference sequence). This CDR3 has 12 residues. The V and J ends lost 5 bases and 5 bases respectively, with 9 bases between them.

The chain has TRBV5-6 and TRBJ2-5; tentative D call: TRBD1 (6 bases). The CDR3 contains 15 residues. Looked up from germline, CDR1 is SGHDT and CDR2 is YYEEEE. V lost 4 bases to trimming and J lost 4 bases, with 17 bases between them. CDR3 sequence: CASSGWLGAGETQYF. DNA of the CDR3: TGTGCCAGCAGCGGATGGCTGGGGGCAGGAGAGACCCAGTACTTC.

The CDR3 sequence: CASSSSTGETQYF. The DNA of the CDR3 is TGTGCCAGCAGCTCCTCGACAGGAGAGACCCAGTACTTC. The J gene is TRBJ2-5, the V gene TRBV7-9, with D tentatively TRBD1 (6 bases). Trimming took off 4 bases at V and 4 bases at J, with 10 bases between the two ends. There are 13 residues in the CDR3. Looked up from germline, CDR1 is SEHNR and CDR2 is FQNEAQ (reference sequence).

This clone appeared a few times. Possible read error: a much larger clone is one base away. J is TRBJ2-6 and V is TRBV5-1, with no clear D. V was clipped by 2 bases and J by 0 bases, with 15 bases between them. Germline V gene lookup returns CDR1 SGHRS and CDR2 YFSETQ. The CDR3 extends over 18 amino acids. The CDR3 protein is CASSFDPTDLSGANVLTF. The CDR3, as DNA: TGCGCCAGCAGCTTTGACCCGACTGACCTCTCTGGGGCCAACGTCCTGACTTTC.

The chain employs TRBV11-1 and TRBJ2-5, with 7 nucleotides matching TRBD1. V gave up 4 bases and J gave up 3 bases; unmatched junction bases: 5. The length of the CDR3 is 14 residues. Germline lookup yields CDR1 SGHAT and CDR2 FQDESV (reference sequence). The CDR3 loop reads CASSSADRKETQYF. The CDR3 DNA reads as TGTGCCAGCAGCTCTGCGGACAGGAAAGAGACCCAGTACTTC. The full variable domain, with the rest looked up from reference TRBV11-1 and TRBJ2-5, is EAEVAQSPRYKITEKSQAVAFWCDPISGHATLYWYRQILGQGPELLVQFQDESVVDDSQLPKDRFSAERLKGVDSTLKIQPAELGDSAMYLCASSSADRKETQYFGPGTRLLVL.

This clone was seen a few times. The rearrangement joins TRBV7-9 to TRBJ2-7; a weak D match, TRBD1 (5 bases). This CDR3 is 13 amino acids long. Germline V gene sequence: CDR1 SEHNR, CDR2 FQNEAQ (reference sequence). Trimming pared 2 bases from V and 3 bases from J, leaving 8 bases between. The CDR3 sequence is CASSLPGHYEQYF. DNA of the CDR3: TGTGCCAGCAGCTTACCAGGGCACTACGAGCAGTACTTC.

This sequence joins TRBV4-1 and TRBJ1-1; 8 bases match TRBD1. Germline V gene data show CDR1 as MGHRA and CDR2 as YSYEKL. Trimming took 0 bases from V and 4 from J; bases not matched to a gene: 7. The CDR3 loop spans 16 amino acids. The chain's CDR3 is CASSQDFTGGGTEAFF. The CDR3, as DNA: TGCGCCAGCAGCCAAGACTTCACAGGGGGAGGCACTGAAGCTTTCTTT.

The CDR3 sequence: CASRVDSPNTGELFF. The DNA for the CDR3 is TGTGCCAGCAGGGTGGACAGTCCGAACACCGGGGAGCTGTTTTTT. This chain uses TRBV2 with TRBJ2-2; a weak D match, TRBD1 (6 bases). Germline V gene lookup returns CDR1 SNHLY and CDR2 FYNNEI. There are 15 residues in the CDR3. V shed 6 bases and J shed 0 bases, with 11 bases lying between them.

This clone came up once. The gene calls are TRBV9 and TRBJ2-2; 7 nucleotides align to TRBD2. V lost 4 bases, J lost 4 bases, and 13 bases stayed unmatched. Germline-derived CDR1 and CDR2 are SGDLS and YYNGEE. There are 17 residues in the CDR3. The CDR3 sequence is CASSPRTRTNPTGELFF. The DNA of the CDR3 is TGTGCCAGCAGCCCGAGGACTAGAACCAACCCCACCGGGGAGCTGTTTTTT.

J is TRBJ2-7 and V is TRBV15, with a tentative D call TRBD1 (6 bases). The CDR3 spans 15 residues. Looked up from germline, CDR1 is LNHNV and CDR2 is YYDKDF (reference sequence). V was clipped by 0 bases and J by 7 bases, with 16 bases between them. For the CDR3, the DNA is TGTGCCACCAGCAGAGATCTGGGCACAGGGCGTGAGCAGTACTTC. It yields the protein CATSRDLGTGREQYF.

The chain uses TRBV28 and TRBJ2-7; TRBD2 agrees at 7 bases. This CDR3 comprises 12 residues. Germline trimming cut 8 bases from V and 4 bases from J; bases unmatched to any gene: 5. Per germline, CDR1 MDHEN and CDR2 SYDVKM. CDR3 region: CASGLDSYEQYF. CDR3 coding DNA: TGTGCCAGCGGACTAGACAGTTACGAGCAGTACTTC.

The chain is built from TRBV5-4 and TRBJ2-1, with D maybe TRBD2 (6 bases). CDR3 length: 14 residues. Trimming pared 4 bases from V and 7 bases from J, leaving 15 bases between. Germline V gene lookup returns CDR1 SGHNT and CDR2 YYREEE (reference sequence). CDR3 DNA: TGTGCCAGCAGCGACCGGGACTTCGGGAATGAGCAGTTCTTC. Protein product: CASSDRDFGNEQFF. Drawing the rest from reference TRBV5-4 and TRBJ2-1, the complete variable domain is ETGVTQSPTHLIKTRGQQVTLRCSSQSGHNTVSWYQQALGQGPQFIFQYYREEENGRGNFPPRFSGLQFPNYSSELNVNALELDDSALYLCASSDRDFGNEQFFGPGTRLTVL.

The chain joins TRBV18 to TRBJ1-6, with 8 bases aligning to TRBD1. The CDR3 consists of 18 residues. Looked up from germline, CDR1 is KGHSH and CDR2 is LQKENI. The V gene end was trimmed by 4 bases and the J gene end by 0 bases; junction bases not matched to a gene: 8. CDR3 sequence: CASSLIGDRSSYNSPLHF. As DNA, the CDR3 is TGTGCCAGCTCACTAATAGGGGACAGGAGCTCCTATAATTCACCCCTCCACTTT. The full variable domain, with the rest looked up from reference TRBV18 and TRBJ1-6, is NAGVMQNPRHLVRRRGQEARLRCSPMKGHSHVYWYRQLPEEGLKFMVYLQKENIIDESGMPKERFSAEFPKEGPSILRIQQVVRGDSAAYFCASSLIGDRSSYNSPLHFGNGTRLTVT.

This clone was observed a single time. CDR3 DNA sequence: TGTGCCAGCAGCTTGGAGAGCACAGATACGCAGTATTTT. Its translation is CASSLESTDTQYF. The V call is TRBV11-2, the J call TRBJ2-3; D unresolved. V lost 3 bases to trimming and J lost 0 bases, with 4 bases between them. This CDR3 contains 13 residues. From germline, CDR1 is SGHAT and CDR2 FQNNGV.

The V and J genes are TRBV4-3 and TRBJ2-3; 11 nucleotides match TRBD2. Germline V gene sequence: CDR1 LGHNA, CDR2 YSLEER. The CDR3 runs to 16 residues. V trimming: 3 bases; J trimming: 4 bases; junction bases outside the gene matches: 6. CDR3 DNA: TGCGCCAGCAGCCACACCGGGACTAGCGGAGCAGATACGCAGTATTTT. Translated: CASSHTGTSGADTQYF.

The V and J genes are TRBV6-5 and TRBJ1-6; no definite D call. V lost 9 bases and J 7 bases, leaving 19 bases between the germline ends. The CDR3 runs to 15 residues. Looked up from germline, CDR1 is MNHEY and CDR2 is SVGAGI. The CDR3 loop reads CASGRFAGLNSPLHF. In nucleotides, the CDR3 is TGTGCCAGTGGGAGGTTTGCCGGCTTGAATTCACCCCTCCACTTT.

This clone has a handful of counts. The CDR3 DNA reads TGTGCCTGGAGTAAGGCGGCAGCCTACGAGCAGTACTTC. This sequence encodes CAWSKAAAYEQYF. The V gene is TRBV30, the J gene TRBJ2-7, with D uncertain. V lost 2 bases and J lost 2, with 10 bases in between. Germline CDR1 GTSNPN, CDR2 SVGIG (reference sequence). The CDR3 sequence is 13 residues long.

V is TRBV27 and J is TRBJ2-7; D possibly corresponds to TRBD1 (6 bases). The CDR3 runs to 14 residues. Trimming cost V 2 bases and J 0 bases, with 8 bases left between them. Germline-derived CDR1 and CDR2 are MNHEY and SMNVEV (reference sequence). The CDR3 DNA is TGTGCCAGCAGTTTAAAGGACAGCTCCTACGAGCAGTACTTC. Protein: CASSLKDSSYEQYF.

This clone was observed a single time. The chain employs TRBV7-2 and TRBJ2-1, with 8 bases identical to TRBD2. There are 15 residues in the CDR3. The germline V gene has CDR1 SGHTA and CDR2 FQGNSA. Losses at the gene ends were 2 bases for V and 7 bases for J; bases not matched to a gene: 7. CDR3 sequence: CASSLMGLEGNEQFF. CDR3 bases: TGTGCCAGCAGCTTAATGGGACTAGAGGGAAATGAGCAGTTCTTC.

Of note for this clone: Its ends do not fully match the called genes, so a read error is possible. The chain joins TRBV18 to TRBJ1-1, with D unresolved. The germline V gene has CDR1 KGHSH and CDR2 LQKENI. This CDR3 is built from 15 residues. This chain's CDR3 is CASAPKRGLGTEAFF. For the CDR3, the DNA is TGTGCCAGCGCACCTAAACGGGGTCTTGGTACTGAAGCTTTCTTT.

The chain carries TRBV18 and TRBJ2-5, with D unclear. The DNA end lines up better with TRBJ2-7; the J call may be wrong. Germline CDR1 KGHSH, CDR2 LQKENI. The CDR3 sequence is 14 residues long. CDR3 amino acids: CASSPPMSVYEQYF. CDR3 in DNA: TGTGCCAGCTCACCACCGATGTCGGTGTACGAGCAGTACTTC.

The chain carries TRBV6-6 and TRBJ1-5, with D unresolved. The V end lost 2 bases, the J end lost 8 bases, and 13 bases lay between the germline ends. This CDR3 contains 14 residues. Germline values: CDR1 MNHNY, CDR2 SVGAGI (reference sequence). CDR3 amino acids: CASSYGLSVEPQHF. The CDR3 region has the DNA TGTGCCAGCAGTTACGGACTTTCTGTGGAGCCCCAGCATTTT.

The chain recombines TRBV7-2 with TRBJ2-1; 12 bases are shared with TRBD2. Germline V CDR1 and CDR2: SGHTA, FQGNSA. The V and J ends lost 5 bases and 7 bases, in that order; junction bases with no gene match: 12. The CDR3 runs to 17 residues. The CDR3 loop is CASSDGILAGGPNEQFF. The CDR3 DNA sequence: TGTGCCAGCAGCGACGGTATCCTAGCGGGAGGGCCGAATGAGCAGTTCTTC. Complete variable domain (other parts from reference TRBV7-2 and TRBJ2-1): GAGVSQSPSNKVTEKGKDVELRCDPISGHTALYWYRQSLGQGLEFLIYFQGNSAPDKSGLPSDRFSAERTGGSVSTLTIQRTQQEDSAVYLCASSDGILAGGPNEQFFGPGTRLTVL.

The rearrangement uses TRBV5-1 and TRBJ1-1; possibly TRBD1 for D (5 bases). The germline V and J ends were trimmed by 6 bases and 4 bases, with 16 bases remaining between them. The CDR3 is 14 amino acids. Looked up from germline, CDR1 is SGHRS and CDR2 is YFSETQ. The CDR3 region is CASMESRGSTEAFF. CDR3 nucleotide sequence: TGCGCCAGCATGGAGTCAAGGGGTAGCACTGAAGCTTTCTTT.

The rearrangement uses TRBV30 and TRBJ1-1; TRBD1 is a possible D gene (6 bases). Germline CDR1 is GTSNPN and CDR2 is SVGIG (reference sequence). V lost 3 bases and J 4 bases, leaving 15 bases between the germline ends. The CDR3 totals 14 residues. The CDR3 nucleotides read TGTGCCTGGAGCCACGACACAGGGTTCACTGAAGCTTTCTTT. It encodes CAWSHDTGFTEAFF.

The V gene is TRBV6-1, the J gene TRBJ1-1; the D is unclear. Per germline, CDR1 MNHNS and CDR2 SASEGT. Trimming stripped 5 bases from V and 9 bases from J, with 16 bases between. The length of the CDR3 is 13 residues. The CDR3 DNA is TGTGCCAGCAGTCGGATAGGCGTAGCAAAAGCTTTCTTT. Amino acids: CASSRIGVAKAFF.

The rearrangement links TRBV7-9 to TRBJ2-3; weak D call: TRBD1 (5 bases). V was cut by 5 bases and J by 2 bases, with 17 bases left in between. Germline V gene lookup returns CDR1 SEHNR and CDR2 FQNEAQ (reference sequence). CDR3 length equals 16 residues. The CDR3 region has the DNA TGTGCCAGCAGCCCCGCTCCAAGTGGGGCCACAGATACGCAGTATTTT. This encodes CASSPAPSGATDTQYF.

The V call is TRBV4-2, the J call TRBJ2-7; D may be TRBD1 (6 bases). V was pared by 0 bases and J by 4 bases, with 10 bases between. The CDR3 totals 14 residues. The germline gives CDR1 LGHNA, CDR2 YNFKEQ. CDR3 DNA sequence: TGTGCCAGCAGCCAAGACAACAGGGAATACGAGCAGTACTTC. Its translation is CASSQDNREYEQYF.